A selection of T cell receptor beta chains follows, all from one sample in a study of blood T cell dynamics during melanoma immunotherapy. Profiled with immunoSEQ multiplex PCR; TCRdb holds only in-frame clones, not every one. There are 9,100 or so clones in the sample; 65% to 90% occur only once, and about 10% lies in the top ten. The material was blood, obtained from a patient treated with checkpoint blockade. The receptors stem from a human donor with melanoma. CDR3s include the opening cysteine and the closing phenylalanine or tryptophan. The order of the fields is D gene, J gene, V gene, clone size, CDR3 DNA, CDR3 protein. A D gene is named only where the DNA matches it firmly. The listing skips clone size in some rows; elsewhere it reads once, few, many or a size class.

D gene: TRBD2; J gene: TRBJ2-5; V gene: TRBV30; clone size: .; CDR3 DNA: TGTGCCTGGAAGGCGGGGGTGACCGGGGAGACCCAGTACTTC; CDR3 protein: CAWKAGVTGETQYF
D gene: TRBD1; J gene: TRBJ1-4; V gene: TRBV2; clone size: once; CDR3 DNA: TGTGCCAGCAGAAGGACAGGGTACGGGACTAATGAAAAACTGTTTTTT; CDR3 protein: CASRRTGYGTNEKLFF
D gene: TRBD2; J gene: TRBJ2-3; V gene: TRBV27; clone size: .; CDR3 DNA: TGTGCCAGCAGTTCGCTACTTAGCGGGGGGGATCTAGACACAGATACGCAGTATTTT; CDR3 protein: CASSSLLSGGDLDTDTQYF
D gene: TRBD1; J gene: TRBJ2-1; V gene: TRBV19; clone size: .; CDR3 DNA: TGTGCCAGTAGTTTTCAGGGGGTCTACAATGAGCAGTTCTTC; CDR3 protein: CASSFQGVYNEQFF
D gene: .; J gene: TRBJ1-1; V gene: TRBV6-1; clone size: .; CDR3 DNA: TGTGCCTCCGCGGTTTCCATGAACACTGAAGCTTTCTTT; CDR3 protein: CASAVSMNTEAFF
D gene: TRBD2; J gene: TRBJ2-3; V gene: TRBV4-1; clone size: .; CDR3 DNA: TGCGCCAGCAGCCAAGATGGAGCGGGGGGCCTCACAGATACGCAGTATTTT; CDR3 protein: CASSQDGAGGLTDTQYF
D gene: TRBD2; J gene: TRBJ2-7; V gene: TRBV28; clone size: .; CDR3 DNA: TGTGCCAGTAGCGGGGGCCGCTACGAGCAGTACTTC; CDR3 protein: CASSGGRYEQYF
D gene: .; J gene: TRBJ1-5; V gene: TRBV12-5; clone size: .; CDR3 DNA: TGTGCTAGTGGTCAGGGGTATAGCAATCAGCCCCAGCATTTT; CDR3 protein: CASGQGYSNQPQHF
D gene: TRBD1; J gene: TRBJ1-3; V gene: TRBV28; clone size: .; CDR3 DNA: TGTGCCAGCAGGGCCACCCGGGACAGAAGCTCTGGAAACACCATATATTTT; CDR3 protein: CASRATRDRSSGNTIYF
D gene: TRBD1; J gene: TRBJ1-2; V gene: TRBV6-6; clone size: .; CDR3 DNA: TGTGCCAGCAGTTACGGGACAGATGGCTACACCTTC; CDR3 protein: CASSYGTDGYTF
D gene: TRBD1; J gene: TRBJ2-3; V gene: TRBV28; clone size: .; CDR3 DNA: TGTGCCACCGCCGACAGGGGGCAATCAGATACGCAGTATTTT; CDR3 protein: CATADRGQSDTQYF
D gene: .; J gene: TRBJ1-1; V gene: TRBV11-3; clone size: once; CDR3 DNA: TGTGCCAGCAGCTTCGGTCAGGGGTCGACAGAAGCTTTCTTT; CDR3 protein: CASSFGQGSTEAFF
D gene: TRBD1; J gene: TRBJ1-1; V gene: TRBV10-3; clone size: few; CDR3 DNA: TGTGCCATCAGTGAGTCCGGGACAGTGAACACTGAAGCTTTCTTT; CDR3 protein: CAISESGTVNTEAFF
D gene: .; J gene: TRBJ2-7; V gene: TRBV9; clone size: .; CDR3 DNA: TGTGCCAGCAGCCCTAGGGCGGGACACTCCTACGAGCAGTACTTC; CDR3 protein: CASSPRAGHSYEQYF
D gene: .; J gene: TRBJ2-1; V gene: TRBV9; clone size: .; CDR3 DNA: TGTGCCAGCAGCGTACGGGGGCCCTCCTACAATGAGCAGTTCTTC; CDR3 protein: CASSVRGPSYNEQFF
D gene: TRBD1; J gene: TRBJ2-6; V gene: TRBV2; clone size: once; CDR3 DNA: TGTGCCAGCAGGGGACCGGGACAGGGGTACGGGGCCAACGTCCTGACTTTC; CDR3 protein: CASRGPGQGYGANVLTF
D gene: .; J gene: TRBJ1-6; V gene: TRBV2; clone size: .; CDR3 DNA: TGTGCCAGCAGTCCCAGGGACGCCTATAATTCACCCCTCCACTTT; CDR3 protein: CASSPRDAYNSPLHF
D gene: TRBD1; J gene: TRBJ1-3; V gene: TRBV25-1; clone size: .; CDR3 DNA: TGTGCCAGCAGTACAACCGGGACAGCCGGAAACACCATATATTTT; CDR3 protein: CASSTTGTAGNTIYF
D gene: .; J gene: TRBJ2-3; V gene: TRBV6-1; clone size: once; CDR3 DNA: TGTGCCAGTAGACCTAGCACAGATACGCAGTATTTT; CDR3 protein: CASRPSTDTQYF
D gene: .; J gene: TRBJ2-7; V gene: TRBV21-1; clone size: once; CDR3 DNA: TGTGCCAGCAGCAAAGGACTAGCGGGGGGAGTATCCTACGAGCAGTACTTC; CDR3 protein: CASSKGLAGGVSYEQYF
D gene: TRBD2; J gene: TRBJ2-2; V gene: TRBV19; clone size: .; CDR3 DNA: TGTGCCAGTAGTAGACTAGCGGGTGAGAACACCGGGGAGCTGTTTTTT; CDR3 protein: CASSRLAGENTGELFF
D gene: .; J gene: TRBJ1-2; V gene: TRBV4-2; clone size: .; CDR3 DNA: TGTGCCAGCAGCCAAGGGTATGGCTACACCTTC; CDR3 protein: CASSQGYGYTF
D gene: .; J gene: TRBJ2-3; V gene: TRBV4-2; clone size: few; CDR3 DNA: TGTGCCAGCAGCCAACTACCCGGGAGAGGAGACACAGATACGCAGTATTTT; CDR3 protein: CASSQLPGRGDTDTQYF
D gene: .; J gene: TRBJ1-2; V gene: TRBV6-5; clone size: .; CDR3 DNA: TGTGCCAGCATCGACAGGATAGTCGGCTACACCTTC; CDR3 protein: CASIDRIVGYTF
D gene: .; J gene: TRBJ2-7; V gene: TRBV29-1; clone size: .; CDR3 DNA: TGCAGCGGGGTGGGGCCTGGAGAGCAGTACTTC; CDR3 protein: CSGVGPGEQYF
D gene: TRBD1; J gene: TRBJ2-2; V gene: TRBV28; clone size: .; CDR3 DNA: TGTGCCACCCAACGGGACAGGGGAGTTATTGGTAACACCGGGGAGCTGTTTTTT; CDR3 protein: CATQRDRGVIGNTGELFF
D gene: .; J gene: TRBJ1-6; V gene: TRBV30; clone size: .; CDR3 DNA: TGTGCCTGGACAGGGTCATACGCGGATTCACCCCTCCACTTT; CDR3 protein: CAWTGSYADSPLHF
D gene: TRBD1; J gene: TRBJ2-7; V gene: TRBV5-1; clone size: few; CDR3 DNA: TGCGCCAGCAGCTTGCAGGTAGGGGGCGATCTCGTATCCTACGAGCAGTACTTC; CDR3 protein: CASSLQVGGDLVSYEQYF
D gene: .; J gene: TRBJ1-3; V gene: TRBV2; clone size: .; CDR3 DNA: TGTGCCAGCAGTGAAGCTCTGGGGTTTGGAAACACCATATATTTT; CDR3 protein: CASSEALGFGNTIYF
D gene: .; J gene: TRBJ1-2; V gene: TRBV5-6; clone size: .; CDR3 DNA: TGTGCCAGCAGCTTGGAAATATTCGGTCGGAACTATGGCTACACCTTC; CDR3 protein: CASSLEIFGRNYGYTF
D gene: .; J gene: TRBJ2-7; V gene: TRBV7-2; clone size: .; CDR3 DNA: TGTGCCAGCAGCTTAGGGCACAGAAGCTACGAGCAGTACTTC; CDR3 protein: CASSLGHRSYEQYF
D gene: .; J gene: TRBJ1-5; V gene: TRBV19; clone size: few; CDR3 DNA: TGTGCCAGTAGTATAGATGGATGGGGCTTAGGCAATCAGCCCCAGCATTTT; CDR3 protein: CASSIDGWGLGNQPQHF
D gene: .; J gene: TRBJ2-7; V gene: TRBV15; clone size: .; CDR3 DNA: TGTGCCACCAGACCGACGGCGGTGGCCTACGAGCAGTACTTC; CDR3 protein: CATRPTAVAYEQYF
D gene: .; J gene: TRBJ1-1; V gene: TRBV25-1; clone size: .; CDR3 DNA: TGTGCCAGCAGAGCATCACAGGCTACTTCTGAAGCTTTCTTT; CDR3 protein: CASRASQATSEAFF
D gene: TRBD1; J gene: TRBJ2-3; V gene: TRBV25-1; clone size: .; CDR3 DNA: TGTGCCAGCAGTGAAGGGACAGGGAACCATACGCAGTATTTT; CDR3 protein: CASSEGTGNHTQYF
D gene: .; J gene: TRBJ2-1; V gene: TRBV2; clone size: .; CDR3 DNA: TGTGCCAGCAGCACGAGGGGGGCGCAGCAGTTCTTC; CDR3 protein: CASSTRGAQQFF
D gene: TRBD1; J gene: TRBJ2-1; V gene: TRBV5-7; clone size: .; CDR3 DNA: TGTGCCAGAAGATCCGGGACAGACTACAATGAGCAGTTCTTC; CDR3 protein: CARRSGTDYNEQFF
D gene: .; J gene: TRBJ1-5; V gene: TRBV6-6; clone size: .; CDR3 DNA: TGTGCCAGCAATAAGGGGGGCTATTCGGATCAGCCCCAGCATTTT; CDR3 protein: CASNKGGYSDQPQHF
D gene: .; J gene: TRBJ1-4; V gene: TRBV10-3; clone size: .; CDR3 DNA: TGTGCCACTGACCCGAACGGGGGAGGTGAAAAACTGTTTTTT; CDR3 protein: CATDPNGGGEKLFF
D gene: TRBD2; J gene: TRBJ2-3; V gene: TRBV9; clone size: .; CDR3 DNA: TGTGCCAGCAGCGCCACCTCGGGGGGAGGCACAGATACGCAGTATTTT; CDR3 protein: CASSATSGGGTDTQYF
D gene: TRBD1; J gene: TRBJ2-7; V gene: TRBV4-2; clone size: once; CDR3 DNA: TGTGCCAGCAGCCAAGTGGGGACAGGGCCCTACGAGCAGTACTTC; CDR3 protein: CASSQVGTGPYEQYF
D gene: TRBD1; J gene: TRBJ2-7; V gene: TRBV9; clone size: .; CDR3 DNA: TGTGCCAGCAGCGCCCCCGGGACAGGGGACGAGCAGTACTTC; CDR3 protein: CASSAPGTGDEQYF
D gene: .; J gene: TRBJ1-1; V gene: TRBV28; clone size: .; CDR3 DNA: TGTGCCAGCATTCGGGACGCCTTGAACACTGAAGCTTTCTTT; CDR3 protein: CASIRDALNTEAFF
D gene: .; J gene: TRBJ1-2; V gene: TRBV9; clone size: .; CDR3 DNA: TGTGCCAGCAGCGTAGGGTGGGGAGACAGGTCCCCCAACGGCTACACCTTC; CDR3 protein: CASSVGWGDRSPNGYTF
D gene: .; J gene: TRBJ2-7; V gene: TRBV27; clone size: once; CDR3 DNA: TGTGCCAGCAGTTTATCTACGGGGAGCGGGTACGAGCAGTACTTC; CDR3 protein: CASSLSTGSGYEQYF
D gene: .; J gene: TRBJ2-5; V gene: TRBV30; clone size: .; CDR3 DNA: TGTGCCTGGAGTGTCGTCAGGGGTTACCAAGAGACCCAGTACTTC; CDR3 protein: CAWSVVRGYQETQYF
D gene: .; J gene: TRBJ1-4; V gene: TRBV19; clone size: .; CDR3 DNA: TGTGCCAGTAGTCCAGGGTTTACTAATGAAAAACTGTTTTTT; CDR3 protein: CASSPGFTNEKLFF
D gene: .; J gene: TRBJ1-3; V gene: TRBV19; clone size: .; CDR3 DNA: TGTGCCAGTAGTATTCGACAGACCTCCTCTGGAAACACCATATATTTT; CDR3 protein: CASSIRQTSSGNTIYF
D gene: .; J gene: TRBJ1-2; V gene: TRBV10-3; clone size: .; CDR3 DNA: TGTGCCATCAGTGAGTCCCTAAGCTATGGCTACACCTTC; CDR3 protein: CAISESLSYGYTF
D gene: TRBD1; J gene: TRBJ1-1; V gene: TRBV27; clone size: .; CDR3 DNA: TGTGCCAGCAGTTACGGGACAGGAGCCATGAACACTGAAGCTTTCTTT; CDR3 protein: CASSYGTGAMNTEAFF